The clone carrying this TCR beta chain was counted between two and nine times. Antigen unknown. One entry per CDR3 protein results from TCRdb running MiXCR on the 5' RACE reads. The sample holds approximately 550,000 distinct CDR3 sequences, less than 20% seen once. CDR3 size: 10 residues. Germline V CDR1 and CDR2: SGHTA, FQGNSA. The data derive from a study of T cells after yellow fever vaccination. About the study: SMART-Seq v4 Ultra Low Input handled preparation of low-cell-number fractions.

Study results and limitations: Clones from primary vaccination mostly reappeared after the booster (approximately 95% CD4, around 90% CD8).

The rearrangement links TRBV7-2 to TRBJ2-2; D perhaps matches TRBD1 (6 bases). This material consisted of PBMCs, taken 15 days after the yellow fever booster vaccination. The source is a man aged 30 to 39 who received the YFV17D yellow fever vaccine. CDR3 DNA: TGTGTCCAGGGGCCCGGGGAGCTGTTTTTT. Protein: CVQGPGELFF.